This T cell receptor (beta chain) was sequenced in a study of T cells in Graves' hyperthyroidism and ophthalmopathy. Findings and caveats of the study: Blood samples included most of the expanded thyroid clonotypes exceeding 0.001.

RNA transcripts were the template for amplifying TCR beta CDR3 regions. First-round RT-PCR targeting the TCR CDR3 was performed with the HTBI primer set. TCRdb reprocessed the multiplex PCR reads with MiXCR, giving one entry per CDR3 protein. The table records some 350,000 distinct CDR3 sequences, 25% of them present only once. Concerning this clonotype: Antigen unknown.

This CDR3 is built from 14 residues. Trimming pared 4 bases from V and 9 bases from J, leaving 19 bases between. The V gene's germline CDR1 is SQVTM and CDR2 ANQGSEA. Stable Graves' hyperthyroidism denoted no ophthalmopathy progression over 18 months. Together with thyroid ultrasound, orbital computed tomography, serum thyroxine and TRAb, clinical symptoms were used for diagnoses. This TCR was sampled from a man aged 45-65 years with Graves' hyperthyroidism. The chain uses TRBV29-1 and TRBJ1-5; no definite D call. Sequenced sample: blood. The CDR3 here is CSVGFSAVEGPQHF. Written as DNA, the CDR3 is TGCAGCGTTGGATTTTCGGCAGTCGAGGGGCCCCAGCATTTT.